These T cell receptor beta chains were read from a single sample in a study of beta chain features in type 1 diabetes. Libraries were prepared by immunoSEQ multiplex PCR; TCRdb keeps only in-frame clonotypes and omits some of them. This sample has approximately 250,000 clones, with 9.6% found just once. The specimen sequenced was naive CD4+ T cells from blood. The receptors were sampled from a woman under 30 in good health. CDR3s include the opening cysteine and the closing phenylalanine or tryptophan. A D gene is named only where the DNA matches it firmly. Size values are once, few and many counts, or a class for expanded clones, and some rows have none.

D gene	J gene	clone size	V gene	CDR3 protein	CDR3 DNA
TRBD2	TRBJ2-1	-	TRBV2	CASSEGLAGAGEQFF	TGTGCCAGCAGTGAAGGACTAGCGGGAGCGGGTGAGCAGTTCTTC
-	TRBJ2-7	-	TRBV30	CAWSPSYEQYF	TGTGCCTGGAGTCCTTCCTACGAGCAGTACTTC
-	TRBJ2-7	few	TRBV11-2	CASRTSTYEQYF	TGTGCCAGCAGAACGAGCACCTACGAGCAGTACTTC
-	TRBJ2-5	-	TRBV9	CASSVVGRSGETQYF	TGTGCCAGCAGCGTAGTGGGCAGGAGCGGAGAGACCCAGTACTTC
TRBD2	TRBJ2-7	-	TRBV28	CASSPAGLPYEQYF	TGTGCCAGCAGTCCGGCGGGACTACCCTACGAGCAGTACTTC
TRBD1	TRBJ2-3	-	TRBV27	CASSRAVGTGLTDTQYF	TGTGCCAGCAGCAGAGCTGTAGGGACAGGCCTCACAGATACGCAGTATTTT
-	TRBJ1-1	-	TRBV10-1	CASRQGMNTEAFF	TGCGCCAGCAGACAGGGCATGAACACTGAAGCTTTCTTT
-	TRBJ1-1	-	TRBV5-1	CASSLETALGTEAFF	TGCGCCAGCAGCTTAGAGACAGCCTTGGGCACTGAAGCTTTCTTT
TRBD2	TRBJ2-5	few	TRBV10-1	CASSQLAGGQETQYF	TGCGCCAGCAGTCAACTAGCGGGAGGACAAGAGACCCAGTACTTC
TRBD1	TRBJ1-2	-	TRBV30	CAWSAGTVYGYTF	TGTGCCTGGAGTGCCGGGACAGTCTATGGCTACACCTTC
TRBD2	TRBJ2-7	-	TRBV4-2	CASSPGLAGGISYEQYF	TGTGCCAGCAGCCCGGGACTAGCGGGAGGGATAAGCTACGAGCAGTACTTC
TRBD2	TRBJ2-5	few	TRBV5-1	CASSRGGGETQYF	TGCGCCAGCAGCCGGGGGGGTGGCGAGACCCAGTACTTC
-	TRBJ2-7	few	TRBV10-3	CAISATSTVYEQYF	TGTGCCATCAGTGCGACCAGCACAGTCTACGAGCAGTACTTC
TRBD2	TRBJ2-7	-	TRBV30	CAWSGRSGRGHEQYF	TGTGCCTGGAGTGGCCGGAGCGGGAGGGGACACGAGCAGTACTTC
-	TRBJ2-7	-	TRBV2	CASSEGPTLSYEQYF	TGTGCCAGCAGTGAAGGCCCGACTTTGTCCTACGAGCAGTACTTC
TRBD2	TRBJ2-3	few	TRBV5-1	CASSTRGTSGTSTDTQYF	TGCGCCAGCAGCACCAGGGGGACTAGCGGGACTAGCACAGATACGCAGTATTTT
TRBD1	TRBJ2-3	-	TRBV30	CAWSPRGTGFADTQYF	TGTGCCTGGAGCCCCCGTGGGACAGGGTTCGCAGATACGCAGTATTTT
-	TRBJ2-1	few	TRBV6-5	CASRVETYNEQFF	TGTGCCAGCAGGGTGGAGACCTACAATGAGCAGTTCTTC
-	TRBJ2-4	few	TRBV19	CASSISVGGGINIQYF	TGTGCCAGTAGTATTTCGGTTGGAGGGGGCATCAACATTCAGTACTTC
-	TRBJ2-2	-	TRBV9	CASSLTRGNTGELFF	TGTGCCAGCAGCCTCACGCGGGGGAACACCGGGGAGCTGTTTTTT
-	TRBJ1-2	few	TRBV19	CASSIQGSGYTF	TGTGCCAGTAGTATCCAGGGCAGTGGCTACACCTTC
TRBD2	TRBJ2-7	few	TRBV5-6	CASSGGGPWSSYEQYF	TGTGCCAGCAGCGGCGGGGGGCCATGGAGCTCCTACGAGCAGTACTTC
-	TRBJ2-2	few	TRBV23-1	CASSLEGSTGNTGELFF	TGCGCCAGCAGTCTTGAGGGTTCGACAGGTAATACCGGGGAGCTGTTTTTT
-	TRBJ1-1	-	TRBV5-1	CASSLEGAHSNTEAFF	TGCGCCAGCAGCTTGGAAGGGGCTCACTCGAACACTGAAGCTTTCTTT